Described below is a single T cell receptor (beta chain) sequence and its context. This record belongs to a study of patients and donors after allogeneic stem cell transplantation. MiXCR was run by TCRdb on the RT-PCR reads, yielding one entry per CDR3 protein. The sample holds about 110,000 distinct CDR3 sequences, 35% to 45% seen once. Material for sequencing was blood, either unsorted or a sorted T cell fraction (not recorded which). The origin of this receptor is a human donor who was either an allogeneic HSCT recipient or a stem cell or donor lymphocyte infusion donor (not recorded which). It is not recorded whose cells these are; they may come from a transplant donor.

The CDR3 reads CASSLHHASIGETQYF. As DNA, the CDR3 is TGTGCCAGCAGTCTCCATCACGCGAGTATCGGGGAGACCCAGTACTTC. V and J are TRBV12-3 or TRBV12-4 and TRBJ2-5; no reliable D call. V was clipped by 5 bases and J by 5 bases, with 21 bases between them. The CDR3 is made up of 16 amino acids.